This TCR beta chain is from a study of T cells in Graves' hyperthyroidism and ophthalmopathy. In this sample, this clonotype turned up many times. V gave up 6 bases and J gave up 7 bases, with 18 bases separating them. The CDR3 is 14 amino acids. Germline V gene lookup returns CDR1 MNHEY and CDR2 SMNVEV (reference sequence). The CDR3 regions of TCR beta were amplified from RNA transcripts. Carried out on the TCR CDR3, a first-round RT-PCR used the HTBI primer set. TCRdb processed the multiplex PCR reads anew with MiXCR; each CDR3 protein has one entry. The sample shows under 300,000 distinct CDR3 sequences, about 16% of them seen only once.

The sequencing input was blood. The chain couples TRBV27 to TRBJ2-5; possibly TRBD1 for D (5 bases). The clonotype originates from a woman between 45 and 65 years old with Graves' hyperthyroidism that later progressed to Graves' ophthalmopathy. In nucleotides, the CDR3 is TGTGCCAGCAGGCAGGACACCCCGTCAGGGACCCAGTACTTC. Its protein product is CASRQDTPSGTQYF.